This T cell receptor beta chain emerged from a study of T cells after yellow fever vaccination. TCRdb reprocessed the 5' RACE reads with MiXCR, giving one entry per CDR3 protein. The repertoire holds under 600,000 distinct CDR3 sequences, 13% seen once, with more than 12% in the top ten. Germline values: CDR1 LNHNV, CDR2 YYDKDF (reference sequence). V lost 4 bases to trimming and J lost 2 bases; unmatched junction nucleotides: 10. The CDR3 is 17 residues long. The table lists this clonotype with a few counts. The V gene is TRBV15, the J gene TRBJ2-7; TRBD2 matches at 11 bases. The source of this sequence is a young man who received the YFV17D yellow fever vaccine. The material sequenced was PBMCs, taken on the day of the yellow fever booster vaccination. The CDR3 region has the DNA TGTGCCACCAGCACCATGGGTCCGACTAGCGGGACCTACGAGCAGTACTTC. It translates to CATSTMGPTSGTYEQYF.